A single sample gave rise to the 14 T cell receptor beta chains below, sequenced in a study of cytomegalovirus exposure and HLA in healthy donors. The primer mix had 60 Vbeta and 13 Jbeta primers. Profiling relied on immunoSEQ multiplex PCR, and the TCRdb table lists in-frame clones only, not all of them. The data contain around 170,000 clones, approximately 80% of them singletons. Sequencing input: PBMCs. Receptors were obtained from a woman in her fifties or sixties in good health and CMV-seropositive.

This clone was observed once. The chain recombines TRBV25-1 with TRBJ1-2, with 8 bases aligning to TRBD1. The CDR3 extends over 14 amino acids. V lost 3 bases and J lost 7; bases outside the gene matches: 7. Germline V gene lookup returns CDR1 MGHDK and CDR2 SYGVNS. The CDR3 sequence: CASSDVRGQGGYTF. CDR3 nucleotides: TGTGCCAGCAGTGATGTCAGGGGGCAGGGTGGCTACACCTTC.

The rearrangement links TRBV1 to TRBJ1-1; the table assigns TRBD1, which was not confirmed against the DNA. TRBV1 counts as a pseudogene. This CDR3 contains 13 residues. The CDR3 DNA is TGCACCAGCAGCCAAATTCAGCAGGTGGGAGCTTTCTTT. It translates to CTSSQIQQVGAFF.

The CDR3 spells CASSPDKNYGYTF. The CDR3 DNA is TGTGCCAGCAGCCCGGACAAGAACTATGGCTACACCTTC. The chain is built from TRBV7-3 and TRBJ1-2; a weak D match, TRBD1 (5 bases). The CDR3 sequence is 13 residues long. V was trimmed by 5 bases and J by 2 bases, leaving 9 bases between them. From germline, CDR1 is SGHTA and CDR2 FQGTGA.

The rearrangement uses TRBV6-6 and TRBJ2-5; 7 nucleotides match TRBD1. The trim removed 6 bases at V and 7 bases at J, leaving 8 bases unmatched. The CDR3 loop spans 13 amino acids. Germline CDR1 is MNHNY and CDR2 is SVGAGI (reference sequence). CDR3 DNA sequence: TGTGCCAGCAGCTCCGGGACAGTAGGGACCCAGTACTTC. It is translated as CASSSGTVGTQYF.

This rearrangement joins TRBV19 to TRBJ1-5; possible D gene TRBD1, 6 bases. The CDR3 is 18 amino acids. Per germline, CDR1 LNHDA and CDR2 SQIVND (reference sequence). V gave up 3 bases and J gave up 1 base, with 19 bases separating them. CDR3 residues: CASSIRGRGSGSNQPQHF. CDR3 DNA: TGTGCCAGTAGTATTAGGGGGAGGGGGTCGGGCAGCAATCAGCCCCAGCATTTT.

This clone was observed a single time. V is TRBV7-9 and J is TRBJ2-7, with TRBD1 matching 10 bases. Germline values: CDR1 SEHNR, CDR2 FQNEAQ (reference sequence). Trimming cost V 4 bases and J 5 bases; bases outside gene matches: 8. The CDR3 totals 15 residues. In DNA, the CDR3 is TGTGCCAGCAGCTCCTGGGGACAGGGGATCGACGAGCAGTACTTC. Translation: CASSSWGQGIDEQYF.

The CDR3 protein is CASTGQGADTQYF. CDR3 in DNA: TGTGCCAGTACAGGACAGGGGGCAGATACGCAGTATTTT. The J gene is TRBJ2-3, the V gene TRBV19, with 10 bases lining up with TRBD1. V shed 7 bases, J shed 4 bases, and the junction held 2 bases outside the gene matches. Germline V CDR1 and CDR2: LNHDA, SQIVND (reference sequence). The CDR3 totals 13 residues.

The rearrangement uses TRBV7-2 and TRBJ1-2, with 12 bases matching TRBD1. The trim removed 4 bases at V and 7 bases at J, leaving 4 bases unmatched. Germline-derived CDR1 and CDR2 are SGHTA and FQGNSA. The CDR3 consists of 14 residues. The CDR3 sequence is CASSSGQGALGYTF. In DNA form, the CDR3 reads TGTGCCAGCAGCTCGGGACAGGGGGCCCTTGGCTACACCTTC.

The chain combines TRBV5-1 with TRBJ2-7, with 7 bases matching TRBD2. The CDR3 is made up of 15 amino acids. V shed 0 bases, J shed 0 bases, and the junction held 3 bases outside the gene matches. Per germline, CDR1 SGHRS and CDR2 YFSETQ. The CDR3 here is CASSLVPGGSYEQYF. CDR3 DNA: TGCGCCAGCAGCTTGGTTCCGGGGGGCTCCTACGAGCAGTACTTC.

V gene TRBV6-5 combines with J gene TRBJ1-1; 7 positions match TRBD1. V lost 6 bases to trimming and J lost 0 bases; unmatched junction nucleotides: 7. Germline V gene sequence: CDR1 MNHEY, CDR2 SVGAGI. The CDR3 consists of 15 residues. Written as DNA, the CDR3 is TGTGCCAGCAGATCCCGACAGGGCCTGAACACTGAAGCTTTCTTT. It translates to CASRSRQGLNTEAFF.

The chain has TRBV7-6 and TRBJ1-1; tentative D call: TRBD1 (6 bases). Germline V gene sequence: CDR1 SGHVS, CDR2 FNYEAQ. The V gene lost 1 base and the J gene lost 6 bases, with 12 bases spanning the gap. CDR3 length: 14 residues. The CDR3 loop reads CASSLVGGSAEAFF. The CDR3 region has the DNA TGTGCCAGCAGCTTAGTAGGGGGTAGCGCTGAAGCTTTCTTT.

The V and J genes are TRBV15 and TRBJ2-6, with TRBD2 as a possible D gene (7 bases). Trimming shortened V by 0 bases and J by 1 base, and 16 bases separated the two germline ends. The CDR3 contains 19 residues. CDR1 is LNHNV, CDR2 YYDKDF, per germline (reference sequence). This chain's CDR3 is CATSREPPGGRSGANVLTF. As DNA, the CDR3 is TGTGCCACCAGCAGAGAGCCCCCGGGGGGCCGGTCTGGGGCCAACGTCCTGACTTTC.

This clone was found a few times. This chain's CDR3 is CASSRGDRGQSGYTF. The CDR3 DNA is TGTGCCAGCAGCCGCGGGGACAGGGGGCAGAGTGGCTACACCTTC. The chain is built from TRBV5-5 and TRBJ1-2; 12 nucleotides agree with TRBD1. The CDR3 covers 15 residues. The germline gives CDR1 SGHKS, CDR2 YYEKEE (reference sequence). V was pared by 4 bases and J by 7 bases, with 8 bases of the junction left unmatched.

The chain is built from TRBV5-1 and TRBJ2-1, with D unresolved. Deletions cut 7 bases from V and 5 bases from J, with 7 bases between. Germline V lookup: CDR1 SGHRS, CDR2 YFSETQ. The CDR3 runs to 11 residues. Written as DNA, the CDR3 is TGCGCCAGCCGATACAACAATGAGCAGTTCTTC. It is translated as CASRYNNEQFF.